This T cell receptor (beta chain) was identified during a study of shared clonotypes between healthy human individuals. Overall study: The cohort had two women and a few men, ages 18 to 49.

Here immunoSEQ multiplex PCR was the method, and the copy in TCRdb shows in-frame clones only, minus some. The repertoire holds just over 2,000,000 clones, with about 94% as singletons. Regarding the study as a whole: In general, naive subsets displayed greater estimated richness than memory subsets did.

CD45RO-negative cells were positively selected for CCR7, leaving out terminally differentiated effector memory CD45RA+ cells. As concerns this clone: Its antigen is unidentified.

Sequencing was performed on naive CD8+ T cells sorted from blood. The receptor was derived from a man younger than 35 in good health.

CDR3 DNA sequence: TGCGCCAGCAGCCAAGAAGCGGCGGTAAGCTCCTACAATGAGCAGTTCTTC. As protein: CASSQEAAVSSYNEQFF. The chain is built from TRBV4-1 and TRBJ2-1, with D tentatively TRBD2 (5 bases). V was cut by 0 bases and J by 0 bases, with 12 bases left in between. The germline CDR1 and CDR2 sequences are MGHRA and YSYEKL. The CDR3 is 17 amino acids.